This T cell receptor beta chain was documented in a study of cytomegalovirus exposure and HLA in healthy donors. The assay was immunoSEQ multiplex PCR, and TCRdb's table has in-frame clones only and misses some. Here the sample spans 250,000 to 300,000 clones, 80% to 90% being singletons. The CDR3 has 13 residues. The sequenced sample consisted of PBMCs. The TCR sequence derives from a woman aged 18-29 years in good health and CMV-seronegative. This chain uses TRBV21-1 with TRBJ2-7; the D segment call TRBD1 is taken from the table without a DNA check. TRBV21-1 is reported as a pseudogene. The CDR3 loop reads CASRGTVSYEQYF. The DNA for the CDR3 is TGTGCCAGCAGAGGGACAGTATCCTACGAGCAGTACTTC.